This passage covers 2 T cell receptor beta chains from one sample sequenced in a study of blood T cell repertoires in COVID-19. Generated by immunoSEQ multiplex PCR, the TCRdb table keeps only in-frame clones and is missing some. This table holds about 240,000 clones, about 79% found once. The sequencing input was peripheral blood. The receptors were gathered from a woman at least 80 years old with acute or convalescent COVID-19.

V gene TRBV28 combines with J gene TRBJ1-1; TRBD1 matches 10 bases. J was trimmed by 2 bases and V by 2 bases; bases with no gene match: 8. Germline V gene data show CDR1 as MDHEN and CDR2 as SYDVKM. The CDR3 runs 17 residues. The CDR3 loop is CASSLTGRDRGNTEAFF. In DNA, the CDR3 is TGTGCCAGCAGTTTAACAGGGAGGGACAGGGGAAACACTGAAGCTTTCTTT.

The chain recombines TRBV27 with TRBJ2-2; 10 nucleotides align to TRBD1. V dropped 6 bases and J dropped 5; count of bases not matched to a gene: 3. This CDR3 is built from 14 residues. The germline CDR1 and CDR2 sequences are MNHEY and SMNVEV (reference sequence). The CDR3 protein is CASSRTGGTGELFF. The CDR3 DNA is TGTGCCAGCAGCCGGACAGGGGGGACCGGGGAGCTGTTTTTT.